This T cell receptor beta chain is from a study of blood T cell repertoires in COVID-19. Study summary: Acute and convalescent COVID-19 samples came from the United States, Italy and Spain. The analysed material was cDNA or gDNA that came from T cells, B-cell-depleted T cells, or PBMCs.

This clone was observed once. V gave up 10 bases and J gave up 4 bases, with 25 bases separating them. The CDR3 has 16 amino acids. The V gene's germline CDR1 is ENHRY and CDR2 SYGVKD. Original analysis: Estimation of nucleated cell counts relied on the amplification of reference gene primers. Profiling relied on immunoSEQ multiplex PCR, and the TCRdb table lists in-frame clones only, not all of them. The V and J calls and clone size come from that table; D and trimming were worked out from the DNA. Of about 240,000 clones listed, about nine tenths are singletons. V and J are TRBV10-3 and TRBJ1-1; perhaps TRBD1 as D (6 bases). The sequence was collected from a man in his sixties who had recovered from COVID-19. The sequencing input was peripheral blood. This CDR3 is CATENPGHWNSTEAFF. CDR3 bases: TGTGCCACCGAAAATCCGGGACATTGGAATAGCACTGAAGCTTTCTTT.